The 8 T cell receptor beta chains below all came from one sample that was sequenced in a study of T cell responses to AZD1222 COVID-19 vaccine. Produced via immunoSEQ multiplex PCR; TCRdb's table is partial and in-frame only. The repertoire includes around 100,000 clones, roughly 89% of them detected once, and almost 8.5% sits in the top ten. Source: peripheral blood, taken on day 0 of AZD1222 vaccination. Every receptor here comes from an adult in good health.

CDR3 loop: CASSSATGKGQPQHF. The CDR3 bases are TGTGCCAGCAGCTCAGCGACAGGGAAGGGTCAGCCCCAGCATTTT. The J gene is TRBJ1-5, the V gene TRBV11-2; TRBD1 matches 7 bases. The CDR3 covers 15 residues. Germline CDR1 and CDR2: SGHAT and FQNNGV. The J segment lost 6 bases and the V segment lost 4 bases, leaving 9 bases of the junction unmatched.

The chain links TRBV5-1 to TRBJ1-5; D may be TRBD1 (5 bases). V was pared by 0 bases and J by 0 bases, with 16 bases between. The CDR3 loop spans 18 amino acids. Germline CDR1 is SGHRS and CDR2 is YFSETQ. DNA of the CDR3: TGCGCCAGCAGCTTGGCCCCATCGACAGATTATAGCAATCAGCCCCAGCATTTT. Translated, it gives CASSLAPSTDYSNQPQHF.

This sequence joins TRBV19 and TRBJ1-5; the D is unclear. The germline V gene encodes CDR1 LNHDA and CDR2 SQIVND (reference sequence). Deletions cut 3 bases from V and 0 bases from J, with 9 bases between. CDR3 length equals 15 residues. The CDR3 region is CASSISGISNQPQHF. The CDR3 DNA reads as TGTGCCAGTAGTATCTCGGGTATTAGCAATCAGCCCCAGCATTTT. The complete variable domain, with remaining parts taken from reference TRBV19 and TRBJ1-5, reads DGGITQSPKYLFRKEGQNVTLSCEQNLNHDAMYWYRQDPGQGLRLIYYSQIVNDFQKGDIAEGYSVSREKKESFPLTVTSAQKNPTAFYLCASSISGISNQPQHFGDGTRLSIL.

This clone was picked up one time. The V call is TRBV19, the J call TRBJ1-4, with a tentative D call TRBD1 (6 bases). CDR1 LNHDA and CDR2 SQIVND come from the germline V gene (reference sequence). Deletions cut 3 bases from V and 0 bases from J, with 14 bases between. CDR3 length: 17 amino acids. The CDR3 region is CASSILDRTATNEKLFF. Written as DNA, the CDR3 is TGTGCCAGTAGTATCCTCGACAGGACCGCAACTAATGAAAAACTGTTTTTT. The complete variable domain, with remaining parts taken from reference TRBV19 and TRBJ1-4, reads DGGITQSPKYLFRKEGQNVTLSCEQNLNHDAMYWYRQDPGQGLRLIYYSQIVNDFQKGDIAEGYSVSREKKESFPLTVTSAQKNPTAFYLCASSILDRTATNEKLFFGSGTQLSVL.

The chain recombines TRBV3-1 (or the pseudogene TRBV3-2) with TRBJ2-7; TRBD1 agrees at 10 bases. Trimming took 1 base from V and 2 from J; bases not matched to a gene: 2. This CDR3 is 15 amino acids long. Germline CDR1 and CDR2: LGHDT and YNNKEL (reference sequence). The chain's CDR3 is CASSQGTGGPYEQYF. CDR3 bases: TGTGCCAGCAGCCAAGGGACAGGGGGACCCTACGAGCAGTACTTC.

V gene TRBV6-5 combines with J gene TRBJ1-5, with D perhaps TRBD1 (6 bases). The CDR3 is 13 residues long. Trimming removed 5 bases at V and 11 bases at J, with 16 bases between. Germline V gene lookup returns CDR1 MNHEY and CDR2 SVGAGI. CDR3 amino acids: CASSRQAGGAQHF. The CDR3 nucleotides read TGTGCCAGCAGTCGACAGGCCGGTGGGGCCCAGCATTTT.

The rearrangement joins TRBV29-1 to TRBJ1-2; a weak D match, TRBD1 (6 bases). Germline assignment: CDR1 SQVTM and CDR2 ANQGSEA. The CDR3 length is 11 residues. V dropped 6 bases and J dropped 7 bases, with 12 bases sitting between them. CDR3 sequence reads: CSVQGQAGYTF. DNA of the CDR3: TGCAGCGTCCAGGGGCAGGCTGGCTACACCTTC.

The chain has TRBV4-3 and TRBJ2-7, with D perhaps TRBD1 or TRBD2 (5 bases each). The CDR3 extends over 16 amino acids. Between the trimmed V and J ends, which lost 2 bases and 5 bases, there was a span of 19 bases. Per germline, CDR1 LGHNA and CDR2 YSLEER. CDR3 coding DNA: TGCGCCAGCAGCCAATTTTCCCCGGGACCCGGGCACGAGCAGTACTTC. This encodes CASSQFSPGPGHEQYF.